The next 24 T cell receptor beta chains were all read from a single sample in a study of blood T cell repertoires in COVID-19. Produced via immunoSEQ multiplex PCR; TCRdb's table is partial and in-frame only. Of 150,000 to 200,000 clones in the sample, about nine tenths were seen once. Sequenced input: peripheral blood. The receptors were sampled from a woman aged 70-85 years with acute or convalescent COVID-19.

CDR3 sequence reads: CASSLDTNYEQYF. CDR3 coding DNA: TGTGCCAGCTCACTTGACACGAACTACGAGCAGTACTTC. This chain uses TRBV18 with TRBJ2-7; D uncertain. This CDR3 contains 13 residues. Per the germline V gene, CDR1 is KGHSH and CDR2 is LQKENI. V lost 4 bases, J lost 3 bases, and 10 bases lay in between.

The CDR3 protein is CASSIGQSSYNEQFF. DNA of the CDR3: TGTGCCAGCAGCATCGGACAGAGCTCCTACAATGAGCAGTTCTTC. This chain joins TRBV6-2 or TRBV6-3 and TRBJ2-1; D is possibly TRBD1 (6 bases). Per germline, CDR1 MNHEY and CDR2 SVGEGT. Between the trimmed V and J ends, which lost 6 bases and 0 bases, there was a span of 12 bases. This CDR3 region has 15 residues.

The chain links TRBV2 to TRBJ1-6; D is unresolved. The germline gives CDR1 SNHLY, CDR2 FYNNEI. Trimming took off 2 bases at V and 6 bases at J, with 11 bases between the two ends. This CDR3 region has 15 residues. The CDR3 nucleotides are TGTGCCAGCAGTGAATGGGGTGAGGGTAATTCACCCCTCCACTTT. Translating gives CASSEWGEGNSPLHF.

This clone was seen a single time. V usage is TRBV10-3 and J usage is TRBJ1-1; 8 bases fit TRBD1. This CDR3 is 14 amino acids long. Germline V CDR1 and CDR2: ENHRY, SYGVKD. J gave up 6 bases and V 3 bases, and 6 bases lay outside the gene matches. The CDR3 loop is CAISESGGFPEAFF. DNA of the CDR3: TGTGCCATCAGTGAATCAGGGGGCTTCCCTGAAGCTTTCTTT.

The V gene is TRBV6-2 or TRBV6-3, the J gene TRBJ1-2; TRBD1 aligns across 8 bases. The V segment lost 2 bases and the J segment 0 bases; nucleotides outside the gene matches: 14. CDR3 length: 19 residues. Germline CDR1 is MNHEY and CDR2 is SVGEGT. CDR3 sequence: CASSYPKGTGIAANYGYTF. The CDR3 DNA follows: TGTGCCAGCAGTTACCCAAAGGGGACAGGAATCGCTGCTAACTATGGCTACACCTTC.

J is TRBJ2-1 and V is TRBV29-1; 10 nucleotides line up with TRBD2. The J segment lost 4 bases and the V segment lost 7 bases, leaving 7 bases of the junction unmatched. This CDR3 spans 14 amino acids. From germline, CDR1 is SQVTM and CDR2 ANQGSEA. DNA of the CDR3: TGCAGCGGCGGATGGACTAGCGGTTACAATGAGCAGTTCTTC. This sequence encodes CSGGWTSGYNEQFF.

The chain combines TRBV28 with TRBJ1-4, with D possibly being TRBD1 (5 bases). Germline V gives CDR1 MDHEN, CDR2 SYDVKM. Trimming removed 7 bases from V and 8 bases from J, with 20 bases in between. CDR3 length equals 15 residues. CDR3 region: CASTNGGGSEEKLFF. As DNA, the CDR3 is TGTGCCAGCACCAATGGGGGGGGATCGGAGGAAAAACTGTTTTTT.

The chain joins TRBV29-1 to TRBJ1-2; D gene unclear. Looked up from germline, CDR1 is SQVTM and CDR2 is ANQGSEA. V shed 1 base and J shed 5 bases, with 11 bases lying between them. CDR3 size: 13 residues. As DNA, the CDR3 is TGCAGCGTTGAAGGTGGGCAGGTATATGGCTACACCTTC. This codes for CSVEGGQVYGYTF.

This clone was counted once. The chain carries TRBV6-5 and TRBJ1-2; no firm D call. This CDR3 spans 12 amino acids. CDR1 and CDR2 from the germline V gene are MNHEY and SVGAGI. V was shortened by 8 bases and J by 4 bases, with 11 bases between the two germline ends. The CDR3 DNA sequence: TGTGCCAGCTACAGACAAGCCTATGGCTACACCTTC. This sequence encodes CASYRQAYGYTF.

The chain combines TRBV5-1 with TRBJ2-7; no definite D call. This CDR3 comprises 15 residues. V shed 0 bases and J shed 0 bases, with 10 bases lying between them. From germline, CDR1 is SGHRS and CDR2 YFSETQ. The CDR3 spells CASSLVASSSYEQYF. The CDR3, as DNA: TGCGCCAGCAGCTTGGTTGCCTCGAGCTCCTACGAGCAGTACTTC. Based on the CDR3 plus reference TRBV5-1 and TRBJ2-7, the full variable domain is KAGVTQTPRYLIKTRGQQVTLSCSPISGHRSVSWYQQTPGQGLQFLFEYFSETQRNKGNFPGRFSGRQFSNSRSEMNVSTLELGDSALYLCASSLVASSSYEQYFGPGTRLTVT.

V and J are TRBV7-9 and TRBJ1-5, with a possible D match to TRBD1 (5 bases). Between the trimmed V and J ends, which lost 5 bases and 0 bases, there was a span of 14 bases. Germline V gene sequence: CDR1 SEHNR, CDR2 FQNEAQ (reference sequence). The CDR3 covers 16 residues. The chain's CDR3 is CASSPSSGVSNQPQHF. In nucleotides, the CDR3 is TGTGCCAGCAGCCCATCTTCGGGGGTTAGCAATCAGCCCCAGCATTTT.

The chain combines TRBV4-2 with TRBJ2-6; possibly TRBD1 for D (6 bases). The CDR3 is made up of 16 amino acids. Trimming removed 2 bases at V and 2 bases at J, with 10 bases between. CDR1 is LGHNA, CDR2 YNFKEQ, per germline. CDR3 loop: CASSQPQGTGANVLTF. Written as DNA, the CDR3 is TGTGCCAGCAGCCAACCGCAGGGGACTGGGGCCAACGTCCTGACTTTC.

For the CDR3, the DNA is TGTGCCAGCTCACCTGGGACAGGGGGATACCACGAGCAGTACTTC. Its protein is CASSPGTGGYHEQYF. V gene TRBV18 combines with J gene TRBJ2-7; 11 bases map to TRBD1. The germline gives CDR1 KGHSH, CDR2 LQKENI. This CDR3 has 15 amino acids. V trimming: 3 bases; J trimming: 5 bases; junction bases outside the gene matches: 6.

This sequence joins TRBV5-8 and TRBJ2-7; D is ambiguous. Germline CDR1 reads SGHTS; CDR2 reads YDEGEE. The CDR3 contains 15 residues. V dropped 6 bases and J dropped 7 bases, with 23 bases sitting between them. CDR3 coding DNA: TGTGCCAGCACCCTCCCGTCACGGTCTTCCCGAGAGCAGTACTTC. Its translation is CASTLPSRSSREQYF.

The chain recombines TRBV5-1 with TRBJ1-2, with a possible D match to TRBD1 (6 bases). V gave up 3 bases and J gave up 6 bases, with 15 bases separating them. The germline gives CDR1 SGHRS, CDR2 YFSETQ. The CDR3 spans 14 residues. CDR3 bases: TGCGCCAGCAGCTCCTTACAGGGAAGAAATGGCTACACCTTC. Residues: CASSSLQGRNGYTF.

The rearrangement links TRBV18 to TRBJ1-1, with no clear D. This CDR3 has 13 residues. Germline V CDR1 and CDR2: KGHSH, LQKENI. V gave up 2 bases and J gave up 3 bases, with 7 bases separating them. The CDR3 protein is CASSPFQDTEAFF. CDR3 in DNA: TGTGCCAGCTCACCATTCCAGGACACTGAAGCTTTCTTT.

V and J are TRBV6-5 and TRBJ2-2; 7 bases fit TRBD2. The V segment lost 7 bases and the J segment 1 base; nucleotides outside the gene matches: 3. Germline assignment: CDR1 MNHEY and CDR2 SVGAGI. This CDR3 spans 14 amino acids. The CDR3 DNA follows: TGTGCCAGCAAAGCGGGACTGAACACCGGGGAGCTGTTTTTT. It yields the protein CASKAGLNTGELFF.

The genes are TRBV3-1 (or the pseudogene TRBV3-2) and TRBJ2-2; D remains ambiguous. The CDR3 is 11 residues long. Germline loops: CDR1 LGHDT, CDR2 YNNKEL (reference sequence). Trimming shortened V by 1 base and J by 9 bases, and 3 bases separated the two germline ends. This chain's CDR3 is CASSQARELFF. Written as DNA, the CDR3 is TGTGCCAGCAGCCAAGCCAGGGAGCTGTTTTTT.

The chain links TRBV2 to TRBJ1-2, with TRBD1 matching 7 bases. CDR3 length: 13 amino acids. The junction had 6 bases not matched to a gene; V was cut back by 4 bases and J by 7 bases. Per germline, CDR1 SNHLY and CDR2 FYNNEI. The CDR3 loop is CASSVDREAGYTF. CDR3 coding DNA: TGTGCCAGCAGTGTCGACAGGGAGGCTGGCTACACCTTC.

This chain uses TRBV7-8 with TRBJ2-2; TRBD2 matches at 10 bases. CDR1 and CDR2 from the germline V gene are SGHVS and FQNEAQ. The CDR3 is 17 residues long. V was clipped by 2 bases and J by 3 bases; unmatched bases: 6. The CDR3 region has the DNA TGTGCCAGCAGCTTAATTAGGAGCGGGGGGGACACCGGGGAGCTGTTTTTT. Its protein is CASSLIRSGGDTGELFF.

The chain has TRBV4-1 and TRBJ1-5, with 8 bases that match TRBD1. The V and J ends lost 0 bases and 6 bases, in that order; junction bases with no gene match: 4. The CDR3 sequence is 15 residues long. Per germline, CDR1 MGHRA and CDR2 YSYEKL. The CDR3 here is CASSQDRGRGQPQHF. The CDR3, as DNA: TGCGCCAGCAGCCAAGACAGGGGGCGCGGTCAGCCCCAGCATTTT.

The chain has TRBV5-4 and TRBJ1-4; D perhaps matches TRBD1 (5 bases). Between the trimmed V and J ends, which lost 3 bases and 5 bases, there was a span of 8 bases. Germline V CDR1 and CDR2: SGHNT, YYREEE (reference sequence). The CDR3 extends over 13 amino acids. In DNA, the CDR3 is TGTGCCAGCAGCTCCAGGGTAAATGAAAAACTGTTTTTT. Encoded protein: CASSSRVNEKLFF.

The chain joins TRBV7-6 to TRBJ1-1, with TRBD1 identical over 9 bases. The CDR3 runs to 19 residues. With 0 bases clipped from V and 2 bases from J, the junction kept 13 bases outside the gene matches. The germline CDR1 and CDR2 sequences are SGHVS and FNYEAQ. This chain's CDR3 is CASSLAVRQGGFINTEAFF. The DNA of the CDR3 is TGTGCCAGCAGCTTAGCCGTTAGACAGGGGGGTTTCATTAACACTGAAGCTTTCTTT.

The J gene is TRBJ1-2, the V gene TRBV20-1; 7 bases map to TRBD1. This CDR3 comprises 11 residues. The J segment lost 3 bases and the V segment lost 8 bases, leaving 3 bases of the junction unmatched. Germline lookup yields CDR1 DFQATT and CDR2 SNEGSKA (reference sequence). In DNA form, the CDR3 reads TGCAGTCCCCAGGGGGACTATGGCTACACCTTC. Its translation is CSPQGDYGYTF.